This T cell receptor (beta chain) was recovered during a study of glioma-infiltrating T cells. Whole-study results and caveats: Shared blood CDR3 signature motifs marked patients with low tissue-blood divergence. Non-neoplastic patients had below-expected tissue-blood divergence, while all gliomas exceeded expectation.

Using RNA template, CDR3s of TCR alpha and beta were amplified with iRepertoire arm-PCR. From the multiplex PCR reads, TCRdb called clonotypes with MiXCR, one entry per CDR3 protein. Of roughly 350,000 distinct CDR3 sequences detected, about two fifths appear once; the ten largest clones hold around 12%. Comment on this clonotype: Its antigen is not identified.

Sequencing was done on a sample of glioma tissue, nonneoplastic brain tissue, or PBMCs (not recorded which). The clonotype was recovered from a human donor with low-grade glioma or glioblastoma, undergoing nonglioma brain surgery, or in good health (not recorded which).

The CDR3 spells CASSLLTGGNEQYF. The CDR3 bases are TGTGCCAGCAGCTTACTGACAGGGGGCAACGAGCAGTACTTC. V and J are TRBV7-2 and TRBJ2-7, with 10 bases aligning to TRBD1. The J segment lost 5 bases and the V segment lost 2 bases, leaving 3 bases of the junction unmatched. Germline CDR1 and CDR2: SGHTA and FQGNSA. The length of the CDR3 is 14 residues. The full variable domain, in which reference TRBV7-2 and TRBJ2-7 provide the parts outside the CDR3, is GAGVSQSPSNKVTEKGKDVELRCDPISGHTALYWYRQSLGQGLEFLIYFQGNSAPDKSGLPSDRFSAERTGGSVSTLTIQRTQQEDSAVYLCASSLLTGGNEQYFGPGTRLTVT.